This TCR beta chain is drawn from a study of T-cell reconstitution after alpha-beta-depleted transplantation in children. Of note for this clonotype: Its antigen is unknown.

Unique molecular identifiers were incorporated during preparation of the TCRbeta library. TCRdb re-derived calls from the PCR reads in MiXCR, one entry per CDR3 protein. The sample records fewer than 550,000 distinct CDR3 sequences, over 9.5% being singletons. General study results and limits: Roughly two months post-transplant, alpha-beta T cells reportedly originated from several hundred graft clones that had expanded.

CDR3 length: 16 residues. Trimming shortened V by 1 base and J by 1 base, and 15 bases separated the two germline ends. Germline V gene data show CDR1 as GTSNPN and CDR2 as SVGIG (reference sequence). The rearrangement uses TRBV30 and TRBJ2-3; the D gene is possibly TRBD2 (6 bases). The sequenced sample was PBMCs, obtained before TCRalphabeta/CD19-depleted stem cell transplant. The source is a child aged 2-15 years with inherited bone marrow failure, due to receive a stem cell transplant. CDR3 DNA: TGTGCCTGGAGTGGGGAGGTCGGGTGGCGCACAGATACGCAGTATTTT. Translated: CAWSGEVGWRTDTQYF.